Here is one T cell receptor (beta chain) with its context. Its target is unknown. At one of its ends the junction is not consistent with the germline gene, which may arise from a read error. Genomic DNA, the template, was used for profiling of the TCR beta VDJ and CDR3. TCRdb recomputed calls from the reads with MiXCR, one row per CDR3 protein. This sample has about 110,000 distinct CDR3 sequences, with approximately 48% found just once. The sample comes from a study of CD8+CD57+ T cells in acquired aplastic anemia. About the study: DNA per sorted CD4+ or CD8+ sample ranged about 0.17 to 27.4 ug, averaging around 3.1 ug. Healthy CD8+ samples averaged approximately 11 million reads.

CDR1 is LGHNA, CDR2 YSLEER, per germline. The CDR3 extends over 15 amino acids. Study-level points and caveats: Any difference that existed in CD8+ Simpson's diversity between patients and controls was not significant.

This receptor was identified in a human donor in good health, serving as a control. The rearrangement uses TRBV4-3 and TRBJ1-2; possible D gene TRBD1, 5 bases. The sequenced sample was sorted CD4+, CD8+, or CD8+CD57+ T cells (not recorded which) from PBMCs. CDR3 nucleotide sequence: TGCGCCAGCAGCCAAGGGCAGGGACTCATTGGTGGCTACGCCTTC. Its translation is CASSQGQGLIGGYAF.